Detailed here is one TCR beta chain. This entry comes from a study of blood T cell repertoires in COVID-19. Measured with immunoSEQ multiplex PCR; TCRdb has only the in-frame clones, and not every one. The sample includes hundreds of thousands of clones, roughly nine tenths seen only once; the top ten take approximately 1%. The CDR3 extends over 15 amino acids. CDR1 is MNHEY and CDR2 is SVGAGI in the germline V gene. V lost 6 bases and J lost 8; bases outside the gene matches: 14. The sequence derives from a man between 18 and 29 years old who had recovered from COVID-19. Sequencing used PBMCs or T cells enriched from blood (not recorded which). The V gene is TRBV6-5, the J gene TRBJ2-7, with TRBD2 matching 9 bases. CDR3 residues: CASRDPSGTLTKQYF. CDR3 nucleotide sequence: TGTGCCAGCAGAGATCCTAGCGGGACCTTGACGAAGCAGTACTTC.